A selection of T cell receptor beta chains follows, all from one sample in a study of T cell changes during pregnancy in multiple sclerosis. TCRdb's copy holds only in-frame clones and misses some; the assay was immunoSEQ multiplex PCR. Of 35,000 to 50,000 clones listed, 88% were seen once; the top ten hold around 1%. The source was CD4+ T cells from peripheral blood mononuclear cells, collected in the second trimester of pregnancy. These receptors originate from a female donor with multiple sclerosis, enrolled in a pregnancy study. Each CDR3 is given with its conserved first and last residue. The order of the fields is D gene, clone size, V gene, J gene, CDR3 DNA, CDR3 protein. A D gene is named only where the DNA matches it firmly. Only part of the rows carry a size: once, few, many, or a class if the clone is expanded.

>TRBD2|.|TRBV5-4|TRBJ2-1
TGTGCCAGCAGCTCTCGACTAGCGGGAGGTAATGAGCAGTTCTTC
CASSSRLAGGNEQFF
>.|once|TRBV19|TRBJ2-7
TGTGCCAGTAGTAGACAACAGGGCCTCTACGAGCAGTACTTC
CASSRQQGLYEQYF
>.|once|TRBV29-1|TRBJ1-1
TGCAGCGCTGCCTCCGAGGCTGAAGCTTTCTTT
CSAASEAEAFF
>TRBD1|.|TRBV25-1|TRBJ2-7
TGTGCCAGCAGTGACCTACACGGGACAGGGCTCTACGAGCAGTACTTC
CASSDLHGTGLYEQYF
>.|.|TRBV6-4|TRBJ2-1
TGTGCCAGCAGTGAGGGGGCTGTTGGGTACAATGAGCAGTTCTTC
CASSEGAVGYNEQFF
>.|.|TRBV5-6|TRBJ2-3
TGTGCCAGCAGCTTGGGCCGGTTTAGCACAGATACGCAGTATTTT
CASSLGRFSTDTQYF
>TRBD1|.|TRBV14|TRBJ2-3
TGTGCCAGCAGCCAACTCTGGACAGGGCCAACAGATACGCAGTATTTT
CASSQLWTGPTDTQYF
>.|.|TRBV28|TRBJ1-1
TGTGCCAGCAGTTTCTACAGGAGGAACACTGAAGCTTTCTTT
CASSFYRRNTEAFF
>TRBD1|.|TRBV29-1|TRBJ2-1
TGCAGCGTTGGAGGCCAGGGGGCGCTTAGTGAGCAGTTCTTC
CSVGGQGALSEQFF
>.|.|TRBV15|TRBJ1-4
TGTGCCACCAGCAGGGGGCGTAGTGAAAAACTGTTTTTT
CATSRGRSEKLFF
>.|.|TRBV7-2|TRBJ2-7
TGTGCCAGCAGCAAAGACGGGGGAAGCGACGAGCAGTACTTC
CASSKDGGSDEQYF
>TRBD2|.|TRBV30|TRBJ2-7
TGTGCCTCTGACGGACTAGCGGTTTACGAGCAGTACTTC
CASDGLAVYEQYF
>.|.|TRBV2|TRBJ2-5
TGTGCCAGCAAGGACACCATCCAAGAGACCCAGTACTTC
CASKDTIQETQYF
>TRBD1|.|TRBV7-2|TRBJ1-3
TGTGCCAGCAGCTTAGCGACAGGGGCTGGAAACACCATATATTTT
CASSLATGAGNTIYF
>TRBD2|.|TRBV4-2|TRBJ2-1
TGTGCCAGCAGCCAAGCCGGGACTAGCGGTTCCTACAATGAGCAGTTCTTC
CASSQAGTSGSYNEQFF
>.|.|TRBV27|TRBJ2-7
TGTGCCAGCAGTTTATTAGGCAGGGGAAACTACGAGCAGTACTTC
CASSLLGRGNYEQYF
>TRBD2|few|TRBV7-8|TRBJ2-5
TGTGCCAGCAGCTCCTCTTGGGAGTTAATCGGGGGAGGGCGTGGGGAGACCCAGTACTTC
CASSSSWELIGGGRGETQYF
>.|.|TRBV19|TRBJ1-5
TGTGCCAGTAGTGGAAGGGTACAGGGCAATCAGCCCCAGCATTTT
CASSGRVQGNQPQHF
>.|few|TRBV28|TRBJ2-5
TGTGCCAGCAGTTTTATTGGGGCAGGGTACCAAGAGACCCAGTACTTC
CASSFIGAGYQETQYF
>TRBD1|.|TRBV18|TRBJ2-5
TGTGCCAGCAGTTACAGGGGTCAGGAGACCCAGTACTTC
CASSYRGQETQYF
>.|.|TRBV6-5|TRBJ2-5
TGTGCCAGCAGAGCCTCGGGACAGGGACCGGGACTAGCTGACTTC
CASRASGQGPGLADF
>.|.|TRBV7-9|TRBJ2-7
TGTGCCAGCAGCTCATTGTCGGGGATAGGGTCCGAGCAGTACTTC
CASSSLSGIGSEQYF
>.|.|TRBV6-1|TRBJ1-2
TGTGCCAGCAGTGACTTGGGGCGCGGCTACACCTTC
CASSDLGRGYTF
>TRBD1|.|TRBV5-4|TRBJ2-5
TGTGCCAGCAGCCCACCGGGACAGGGACGCGAGACCCAGTACTTC
CASSPPGQGRETQYF
>.|once|TRBV7-9|TRBJ2-1
TGTGCCAGCAGCTTAACTTGGAAAGGGGTCTCCAATGAGCAGTTCTTC
CASSLTWKGVSNEQFF
>TRBD1|.|TRBV6-5|TRBJ1-5
TGTGCCAGCAGTAAACAGGGGAATAATCAGCCCCAGCATTTT
CASSKQGNNQPQHF
>.|once|TRBV6-1|TRBJ2-2
TGTGCCAGCAGTCCCGCCGGGGAGCTGTTTTTT
CASSPAGELFF
>.|.|TRBV28|TRBJ2-7
TGTGCCAGCAGTTACGGTCTAACCTACGAGCAGTACTTC
CASSYGLTYEQYF
>TRBD1|.|TRBV19|TRBJ2-1
TGTGCCAGTAGCCCGAGGGACAGACTCTACAATGAGCAGTTCTTC
CASSPRDRLYNEQFF
>TRBD2|.|TRBV9|TRBJ2-7
TGTGCCAGCAGCGTAGACTTCGGGAGGGCCTACGAGCAGTACTTC
CASSVDFGRAYEQYF
>.|.|TRBV6-1|TRBJ2-1
TGTGCCAGCAGTGAGAGAGGGCCCGCGTCATACAATGAGCAGTTCTTC
CASSERGPASYNEQFF
>TRBD1|.|TRBV2|TRBJ1-4
TGTGCCAGCAGTGAGACAGGGGCCGATAATGAAAAACTGTTTTTT
CASSETGADNEKLFF
>TRBD1|.|TRBV28|TRBJ1-1
TGTGCCAGCACCGTACAGGGGAGCACTGAAGCTTTCTTT
CASTVQGSTEAFF
>TRBD2|once|TRBV4-1|TRBJ2-1
TGCGCCAGCAGCCAAGATGGGGCGACTAGCGTGTACAATGAGCAGTTCTTC
CASSQDGATSVYNEQFF
>.|.|TRBV28|TRBJ2-2
TGTGCCAGCAGAACTCAGGGCCCTAGCGTCGGGGAGCTGTTTTTT
CASRTQGPSVGELFF
>TRBD2|.|TRBV11-1|TRBJ2-7
TGTGCCAGCAGCTGGGGTGGGACTAGCCCTTACGAGCAGTACTTC
CASSWGGTSPYEQYF
>TRBD2|.|TRBV7-8|TRBJ2-1
TGTGCCAGCAGCCACGGAAGCGGGAGCATCTACAATGAGCAGTTCTTC
CASSHGSGSIYNEQFF
>TRBD1|.|TRBV6-5|TRBJ2-7
TGTGCCAGCAGGGGAGGGACAGGGAACGACGACGAGCAGTACTTC
CASRGGTGNDDEQYF
>TRBD2|.|TRBV28|TRBJ2-7
TGTGCCAGCAATTTAGCGGGACTGGGCTACGAGCAGTACTTC
CASNLAGLGYEQYF
>.|once|TRBV6-5|TRBJ2-3
TGTGCCAGCAGGGGGTGGCGGGACACAGATACGCAGTATTTT
CASRGWRDTDTQYF
>.|.|TRBV21-1|TRBJ2-1
TGTGCCAGCAGCCCTGGTCCGGGGACAGGTAGAAATGAGCAGTTCTTC
CASSPGPGTGRNEQFF
>TRBD2|.|TRBV28|TRBJ2-3
TGTGCCAGCAGTTCACTTCTAGCGGGAGTGAAAGATACGCAGTATTTT
CASSSLLAGVKDTQYF
>.|.|TRBV9|TRBJ2-1
TGTGCCAGCAGCGTAGCGGTTAGGGAGTCCGACAATGAGCAGTTCTTC
CASSVAVRESDNEQFF